The 9 T cell receptor beta chains below come from one sample, sequenced in a study of cytomegalovirus exposure and HLA in healthy donors. The primer mix had 60 Vbeta and 13 Jbeta primers. Sequencing used immunoSEQ multiplex PCR; TCRdb keeps in-frame clones, though not all of them. In the table there are 200,000 to 250,000 clones, approximately 79% of which are singletons. Material: PBMCs. The receptor set was obtained from a middle-aged man in good health and CMV-seronegative.

The chain carries TRBV19 and TRBJ1-2; D gene unclear. V was pared by 3 bases and J by 3 bases, with 14 bases between. This CDR3 has 15 residues. Germline lookup yields CDR1 LNHDA and CDR2 SQIVND (reference sequence). CDR3 protein: CASSIETFPDYGYTF. DNA for the CDR3: TGTGCCAGTAGTATCGAAACTTTCCCTGACTATGGCTACACCTTC.

This rearrangement joins TRBV4-1 to TRBJ1-3, with 7 bases identical to TRBD1. The CDR3 covers 16 residues. Germline trimming cut 1 base from V and 2 bases from J; bases unmatched to any gene: 5. Germline lookup yields CDR1 MGHRA and CDR2 YSYEKL. CDR3 in DNA: TGCGCCAGCAGCCAAGCCTTACAGGGGACTGGAAACACCATATATTTT. Translated: CASSQALQGTGNTIYF.

The chain couples TRBV10-1 to TRBJ2-3; 10 bases align to TRBD2. The CDR3 is made up of 15 amino acids. V lost 4 bases and J lost 1; bases outside the gene matches: 2. In germline, CDR1 is WNHNN, CDR2 SYGVQD (reference sequence). The CDR3 here is CASSGTSGGTDTQYF. The DNA of the CDR3 is TGCGCCAGCAGTGGGACTAGCGGCGGCACAGATACGCAGTATTTT.

The V and J genes are TRBV27 and TRBJ2-5; D possibly corresponds to TRBD2 (5 bases). The end of the DNA is better explained by TRBJ2-7, so the J call may be wrong. Germline values: CDR1 MNHEY, CDR2 SMNVEV (reference sequence). The CDR3 has 14 amino acids. The CDR3 spells CASSSTRSPYEQYF. The CDR3 DNA is TGTGCCAGCAGTTCTACTAGGTCCCCCTACGAGCAGTACTTC.

The chain links TRBV11-3 to TRBJ2-1; D might be TRBD1 (5 bases). Germline CDR1 reads SGHNT; CDR2 reads YENEEA. The CDR3 spans 13 residues. Trimming stripped 1 base from V and 9 bases from J, with 10 bases between. As DNA, the CDR3 is TGTGCCAGCAGCTTAGGGGGAAGGGGTGAGCAGTTCTTC. Translating gives CASSLGGRGEQFF. Full variable domain (missing parts from reference TRBV11-3 and TRBJ2-1): EAGVVQSPRYKIIEKKQPVAFWCNPISGHNTLYWYLQNLGQGPELLIRYENEEAVDDSQLPKDRFSAERLKGVDSTLKIQPAELGDSAVYLCASSLGGRGEQFFGPGTRLTVL.

The V gene is TRBV7-9, the J gene TRBJ2-1; 9 nucleotides align to TRBD1. Germline V gene data show CDR1 as SEHNR and CDR2 as FQNEAQ (reference sequence). CDR3 size: 16 residues. With V trimmed by 5 bases and J by 7 bases, 12 bases remained unmatched. CDR3 protein: CASSPATGGRSNEQFF. The CDR3, as DNA: TGTGCCAGCAGCCCCGCCACAGGGGGCCGAAGTAATGAGCAGTTCTTC. The full variable domain, completed using reference TRBV7-9 and TRBJ2-1, is DTGVSQNPRHKITKRGQNVTFRCDPISEHNRLYWYRQTLGQGPEFLTYFQNEAQLEKSRLLSDRFSAERPKGSFSTLEIQRTEQGDSAMYLCASSPATGGRSNEQFFGPGTRLTVL.

The chain recombines TRBV28 with TRBJ2-5, with D unclear. With 3 bases removed from V and 1 base from J, the gap between germline ends came to 6 bases. Germline V CDR1 and CDR2: MDHEN, SYDVKM. The CDR3 consists of 13 residues. DNA of the CDR3: TGTGCCAGCAGTTTGTTCAGCCAAGAGACCCAGTACTTC. Protein sequence: CASSLFSQETQYF. The variable domain in full, with the rest retrieved from reference TRBV28 and TRBJ2-5, is DVKVTQSSRYLVKRTGEKVFLECVQDMDHENMFWYRQDPGLGLRLIYFSYDVKMKEKGDIPEGYSVSREKKERFSLILESASTNQTSMYLCASSLFSQETQYFGPGTRLLVL.

The CDR3 DNA sequence: TGTGCCAGCAGCGAGGGGGCATCGGGGGCCAACGTCCTGACTTTC. This sequence encodes CASSEGASGANVLTF. The gene calls are TRBV5-4 and TRBJ2-6, with 7 bases aligning to TRBD1. CDR1 SGHNT and CDR2 YYREEE come from the germline V gene (reference sequence). The CDR3 totals 15 residues. V shed 4 bases and J 4 bases; nucleotides not matched to a gene: 5.

This clone was observed once. The chain combines TRBV7-2 with TRBJ2-3, with D possibly matching TRBD2 (5 bases). Looked up from germline, CDR1 is SGHTA and CDR2 is FQGNSA. V lost 4 bases to trimming and J lost 2 bases, with 16 bases between them. This CDR3 contains 16 residues. In nucleotides, the CDR3 is TGTGCCAGCAGCTCGCAGACCGGACTGAACACAGATACGCAGTATTTT. It codes for CASSSQTGLNTDTQYF. The entire variable domain, with the rest obtained from reference TRBV7-2 and TRBJ2-3, is as follows: GAGVSQSPSNKVTEKGKDVELRCDPISGHTALYWYRQSLGQGLEFLIYFQGNSAPDKSGLPSDRFSAERTGGSVSTLTIQRTQQEDSAVYLCASSSQTGLNTDTQYFGPGTRLTVL.